This T cell receptor beta chain was found in a study of CD8+CD57+ T cells in acquired aplastic anemia. Study background: When averaged, DNA from sorted CD4+ and CD8+ cells came to around 3 ug.

This clonotype was counted at least ten times. Patients chosen for sequencing had CD8+CD57+ cells that had expanded, as shown by flow cytometry. Trimming removed 10 bases from V and 3 bases from J, with 21 bases in between. This CDR3 spans 15 amino acids. Per the germline V gene, CDR1 is SGHVS and CDR2 is FQNEAQ. TCR beta VDJ and CDR3 were profiled, and genomic DNA was the template. Each CDR3 protein gets one entry after TCRdb re-called the reads with MiXCR. The top ten hold about 2.6% of the sample, which has about 160,000 distinct CDR3 sequences, 40% to 50% seen once. This receptor was identified in a human donor with aplastic anemia. This sequence joins TRBV7-8 and TRBJ2-5; D may be TRBD2 (6 bases). Input material: sorted CD4+, CD8+, or CD8+CD57+ T cells (not recorded which) from PBMCs. The CDR3 protein is CATTGVREVEETQYF. CDR3 sequence (DNA): TGTGCCACCACGGGTGTGAGGGAGGTGGAAGAGACCCAGTACTTC.